This entry describes one T cell receptor (beta chain). This clone was detected only a few times. Its antigen remains undetermined. No base qualities exist here, and no much larger clone lies one base off it. From V the trimming removes 5 bases and from J it removes 6 bases, while the gene matches leave 3 bases of the junction unaccounted for. From the cysteine through the phenylalanine, the CDR3 covers 13 amino acids. The only DNA kept is the CDR3, 39 bases in frame from the first base. CDR1 and CDR2 are drawn from the germline V gene (reference sequence): SGHNT, YYREEE. What this sample's time point label stands for: approximately 2 years on ibrutinib. For TCR beta library preparation, around 1.8 micrograms of genomic DNA were extracted from the cryopreserved PBMCs. Longitudinal blood samples from CLL patients on ibrutinib monotherapy underwent high-throughput TCR beta sequencing. The patients took part in an open-label, single-center phase 2 trial of ibrutinib monotherapy.

On a MiSeq, deep resolution sequencing aimed for a depth between 1 in 1 million and 1 in 200,000 T cells, with each clonotype covered roughly 10x on average. The immunoSEQ hsTCRB Kit was used to generate TCR beta libraries. In the paper's pipeline: ImmunoSEQ Data Assistant and ImmunoSEQ Analyzer were used for data analysis, and V, D and J genes were assigned according to IMGT definitions. Clonality was computed as one minus normalized Shannon entropy of productive rearrangement frequencies, ranging from 0 to 1. Only overrepresented clonotypes making up at least 0.05% of each patient's repertoire were included in the public clonotype analysis. Thirteen age-matched healthy donor repertoires from immuneACCESS were used as controls for clonality. TCRdb re-hosts the immuneACCESS table, in-frame sequences only. Its copies lack some clones; in the studies checked, an unresolved V gene accounts for under half of them, and the cause for the rest is not known. V and J calls and clone size come straight from that table; D and trimming were deduced from the DNA. The table for this sample lists roughly 250,000 clones; about three quarters of them were counted only once. Approximately 15% of the sample goes to the ten largest clones.

The sample is drawn from a study of cytotoxic CD8 clonotypes in ibrutinib-treated CLL (dated by TCRdb to the early 2020s). For the study in its entirety: The cohort was composed of about 10 relapsed/refractory and roughly 15 treatment-naive patients; IGHV unmutated status was identified in approximately 18 patients. Partial responses were observed in 24 patients and complete responses in 2; after a median follow-up of roughly 62 months, remission was maintained in approximately 14 patients and progression was observed in 12. Samples at response were collected after a median of about twelve months of treatment, with a range of roughly 6 to 40 months. On average, each sample had about 250,000 productive templates and tens of thousands of productive rearrangements. Longitudinal samples were available for about 30% of the roughly 86 trial participants. Cryopreserved peripheral blood mononuclear cells were obtained before treatment, at response, and at either sustained remission or disease progression. Every remission and progressive disease sample was obtained while ibrutinib was still being received by the patients.

Paper-wide results and their limitations: Baseline clonality was found to be higher than that of age-matched healthy donors and was strongly correlated with circulating CD8+ T-cell counts. Sustained-remission and progressing patients did not have matched sampling times, and lymph node repertoires were not examined. At ibrutinib response clonality went up, during sustained remission it held steady, and at progression it dropped back toward baseline. Public clonotypes were rare and either shrank or stayed stable during treatment, and the rise in clonality at ibrutinib response reflected expansion of private clonotypes.

Material: PBMCs, obtained after 24 months of ibrutinib treatment. The receptor's source is a human donor with chronic lymphocytic leukemia. This sequence uses TRBV5-4 and TRBJ2-7, with 12 middle bases fitting TRBD2. At the DNA level, the sequence is TGTGCCAGCAGTCCGACTAGCGGGAGCGAGCAGTACTTC. This sequence encodes CASSPTSGSEQYF.